The entry that follows covers one T cell receptor (beta chain) sequence. What it binds is unknown. Germline V gene data show CDR1 as SQVTM and CDR2 as ANQGSEA. The CDR3 spans 15 residues. Trimming cost V 0 bases and J 4 bases; bases outside gene matches: 5. This specimen belongs to a study of shared clonotypes between healthy human individuals. The study, taken as a whole, reports: The sharing of 4.5% to 5% of naive CD4 clonotypes was seen across a handful of donors. Investigators expected sequencing depth to affect clonotype sharing among donors.

CD45RO-negative CD8 cells positively selected for CCR7 made up the naive population, which excluded terminally differentiated effector memory CD45RA+ cells. The authors ran the assay at deep level. Across several immunoSEQ plates, the genomic DNA of each subset was split evenly. Sequencing used immunoSEQ multiplex PCR; TCRdb keeps in-frame clones, though not all of them. The repertoire holds around 2,000,000 clones, with around 96% as singletons. The receptor comes from a man between 18 and 35 years old in good health. Sequencing was done on a sample of naive CD8+ T cells sorted from blood. This sequence joins TRBV29-1 and TRBJ2-7, with 11 bases lining up with TRBD2. The DNA for the CDR3 is TGCAGCGTTGAAGATGGACTAGCGGGCAATTACGAGCAGTACTTC. Its protein product is CSVEDGLAGNYEQYF.